Described below is a single TCR beta chain sequence and its context. It lacks a known antigen. No clone much larger than this one lies a single base away; base qualities are absent. CDR1 LGHNA and CDR2 YSLEER were looked up in the germline V gene. Trimming takes 1 base off V and 1 base off J; junction bases not matched to a gene: 4. The CDR3 holds 16 amino acids from the cysteine to the phenylalanine. Only the CDR3 part of the read is kept: 48 bases, read in frame from the first base. The data stem from a study of technical replicates of blood from several donors listed by TCRdb under 2017. Library method: the immunoSEQ multiplex PCR assay. In its TCRdb copy, this immuneACCESS table keeps in-frame sequences only and misses some clones. Where compared with another copy, unresolved V genes explain less than half of these, and the others have no known cause. The sample table lists about 69,000 clones, approximately 88% of them with a count of one. 4% to 5% of the sample lies in the top ten.

The sequence was collected from a human donor in good health. Some clones in this sample may be carry-over from other donors' samples. The rearranged segments are TRBV4-3 and TRBJ2-5; 9 central bases correspond to TRBD2. The sample comprised PBMCs. The CDR3 protein is CASSQGSGGLQETQYF. The DNA is as follows: TGCGCCAGCAGCCAAGGGAGCGGGGGGCTCCAAGAGACCCAGTACTTC.